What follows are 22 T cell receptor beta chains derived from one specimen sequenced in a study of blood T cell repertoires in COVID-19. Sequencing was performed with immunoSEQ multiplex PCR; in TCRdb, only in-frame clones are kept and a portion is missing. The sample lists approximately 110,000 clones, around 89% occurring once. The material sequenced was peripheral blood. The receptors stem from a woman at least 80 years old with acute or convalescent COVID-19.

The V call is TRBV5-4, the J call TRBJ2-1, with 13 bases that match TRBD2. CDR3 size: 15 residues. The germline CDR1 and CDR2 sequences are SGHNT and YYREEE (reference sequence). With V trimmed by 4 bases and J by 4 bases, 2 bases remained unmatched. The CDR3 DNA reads TGTGCCAGCAGCCCGGGACTAGCGGGGTACAATGAGCAGTTCTTC. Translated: CASSPGLAGYNEQFF.

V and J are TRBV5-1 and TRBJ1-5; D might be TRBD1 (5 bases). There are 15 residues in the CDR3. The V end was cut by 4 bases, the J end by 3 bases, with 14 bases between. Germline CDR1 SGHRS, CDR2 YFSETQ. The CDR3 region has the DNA TGCGCCAGCAGCGTCTGGGGAGGGGACAATCAGCCCCAGCATTTT. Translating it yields CASSVWGGDNQPQHF.

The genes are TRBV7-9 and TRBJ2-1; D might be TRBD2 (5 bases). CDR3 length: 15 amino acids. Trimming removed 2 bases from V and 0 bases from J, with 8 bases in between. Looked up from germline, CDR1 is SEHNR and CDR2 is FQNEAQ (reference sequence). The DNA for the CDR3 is TGTGCCAGCAGCTTAATACTAGTCTCCTACAATGAGCAGTTCTTC. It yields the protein CASSLILVSYNEQFF.

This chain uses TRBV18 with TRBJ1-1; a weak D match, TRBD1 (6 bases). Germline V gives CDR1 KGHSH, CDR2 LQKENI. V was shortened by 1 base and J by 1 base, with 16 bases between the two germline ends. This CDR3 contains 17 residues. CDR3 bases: TGTGCCAGCTCACCACGCGCGGCAGGGGTTTCGAACACTGAAGCTTTCTTT. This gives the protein CASSPRAAGVSNTEAFF.

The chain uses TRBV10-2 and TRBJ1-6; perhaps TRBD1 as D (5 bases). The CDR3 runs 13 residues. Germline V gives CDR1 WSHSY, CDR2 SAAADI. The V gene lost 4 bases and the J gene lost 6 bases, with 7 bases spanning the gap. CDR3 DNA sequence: TGCGCCAGCAGTGGGGGCATTAATTCACCCCTCCACTTT. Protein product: CASSGGINSPLHF.

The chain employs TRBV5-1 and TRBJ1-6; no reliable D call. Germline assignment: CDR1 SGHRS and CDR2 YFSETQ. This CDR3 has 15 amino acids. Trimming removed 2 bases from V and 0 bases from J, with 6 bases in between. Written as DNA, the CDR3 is TGCGCCAGCAGCTTATTTAGCTCCTATAATTCACCCCTCCACTTT. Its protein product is CASSLFSSYNSPLHF.

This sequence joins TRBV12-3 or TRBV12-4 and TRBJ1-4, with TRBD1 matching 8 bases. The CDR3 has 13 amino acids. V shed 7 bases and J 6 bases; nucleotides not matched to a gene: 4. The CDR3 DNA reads TGTGCCAGCAAGACAGGGGTTCATGAAAAACTGTTTTTT. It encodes CASKTGVHEKLFF.

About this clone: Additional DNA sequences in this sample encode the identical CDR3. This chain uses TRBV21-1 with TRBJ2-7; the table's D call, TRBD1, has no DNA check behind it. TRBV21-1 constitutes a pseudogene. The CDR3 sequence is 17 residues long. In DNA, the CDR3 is TGTGCTAGCAGCCCCGTCCCTTGGGACAGCATCTCCTACGAGCAGTACTTC. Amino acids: CASSPVPWDSISYEQYF.

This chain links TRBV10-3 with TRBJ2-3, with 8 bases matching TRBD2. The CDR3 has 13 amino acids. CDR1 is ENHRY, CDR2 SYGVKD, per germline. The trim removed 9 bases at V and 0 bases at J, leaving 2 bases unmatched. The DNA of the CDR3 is TGTGCCATTCGGGGGGGCAGCACAGATACGCAGTATTTT. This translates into CAIRGGSTDTQYF.

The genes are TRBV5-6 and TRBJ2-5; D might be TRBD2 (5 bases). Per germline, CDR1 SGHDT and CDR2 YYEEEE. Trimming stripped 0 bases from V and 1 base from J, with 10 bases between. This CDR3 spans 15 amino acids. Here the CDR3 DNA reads TGTGCCAGCAGCTTGGTCGCAGCGGTCCAAGAGACCCAGTACTTC. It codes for CASSLVAAVQETQYF.

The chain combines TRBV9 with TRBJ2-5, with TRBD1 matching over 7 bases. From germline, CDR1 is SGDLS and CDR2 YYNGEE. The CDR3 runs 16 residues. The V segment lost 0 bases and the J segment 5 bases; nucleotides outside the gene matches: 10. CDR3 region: CASSVAPQGISETQYF. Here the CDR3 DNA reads TGTGCCAGCAGCGTAGCGCCACAGGGGATCAGTGAGACCCAGTACTTC.

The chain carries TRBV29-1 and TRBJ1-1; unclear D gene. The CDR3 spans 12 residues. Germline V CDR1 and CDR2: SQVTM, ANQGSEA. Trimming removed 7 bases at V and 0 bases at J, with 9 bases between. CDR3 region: CSGRQLNTEAFF. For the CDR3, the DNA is TGCAGCGGGAGGCAATTGAACACTGAAGCTTTCTTT.

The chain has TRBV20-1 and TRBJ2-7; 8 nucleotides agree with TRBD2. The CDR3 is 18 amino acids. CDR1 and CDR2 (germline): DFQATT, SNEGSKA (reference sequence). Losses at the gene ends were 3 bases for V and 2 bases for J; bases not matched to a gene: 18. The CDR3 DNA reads TGCAGTGCTAGTTCCATTGGAGCGGGGGAACATCTTACCTACGAGCAGTACTTC. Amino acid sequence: CSASSIGAGEHLTYEQYF.

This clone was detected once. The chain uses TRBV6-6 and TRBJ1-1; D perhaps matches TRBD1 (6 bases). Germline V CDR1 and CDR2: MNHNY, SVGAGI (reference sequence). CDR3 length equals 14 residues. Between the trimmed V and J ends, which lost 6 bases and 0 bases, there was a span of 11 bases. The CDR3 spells CASRNRAMNTEAFF. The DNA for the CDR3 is TGTGCCAGCAGGAACAGGGCCATGAACACTGAAGCTTTCTTT.

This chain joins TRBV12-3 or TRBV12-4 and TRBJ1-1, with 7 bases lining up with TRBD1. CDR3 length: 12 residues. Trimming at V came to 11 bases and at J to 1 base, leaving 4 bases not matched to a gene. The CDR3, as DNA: TGTGCCGCGAACAGGGGGAACACTGAAGCTTTCTTT. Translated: CAANRGNTEAFF.

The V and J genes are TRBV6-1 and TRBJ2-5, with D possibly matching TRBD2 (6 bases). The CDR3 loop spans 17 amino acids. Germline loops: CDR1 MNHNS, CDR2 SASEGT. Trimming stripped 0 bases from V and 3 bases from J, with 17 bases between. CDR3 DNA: TGTGCCAGCAGTGAAGCGCGGGACCACTGGGTGAAAGAGACCCAGTACTTC. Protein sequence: CASSEARDHWVKETQYF.

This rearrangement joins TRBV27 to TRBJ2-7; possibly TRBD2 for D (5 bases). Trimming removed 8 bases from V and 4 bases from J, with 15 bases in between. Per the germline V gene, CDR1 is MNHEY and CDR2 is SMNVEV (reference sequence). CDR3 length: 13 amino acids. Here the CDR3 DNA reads TGTGCCAGCGGGCCGGGAACGGTATACGAGCAGTACTTC. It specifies CASGPGTVYEQYF.

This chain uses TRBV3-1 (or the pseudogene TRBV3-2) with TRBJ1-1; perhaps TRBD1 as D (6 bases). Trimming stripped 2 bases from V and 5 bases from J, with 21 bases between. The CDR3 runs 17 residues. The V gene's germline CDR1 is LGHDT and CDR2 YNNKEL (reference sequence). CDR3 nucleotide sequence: TGTGCCAGCAGCCAATGGTCAGTTAGGACAGTAAGAACTGAAGCTTTCTTT. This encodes CASSQWSVRTVRTEAFF.

In DNA form, the CDR3 reads TGTGCCAGCAGCGCAGGGGTCCTTGCAACTAGCGGAACAATTACAGATACGCAGTATTTT. This sequence encodes CASSAGVLATSGTITDTQYF. The chain has TRBV7-6 and TRBJ2-3; 8 bases fit TRBD2. This CDR3 region has 20 residues. V shed 5 bases, J shed 3 bases, and the junction held 22 bases outside the gene matches. Germline V CDR1 and CDR2: SGHVS, FNYEAQ. The full variable domain, with the rest looked up from reference TRBV7-6 and TRBJ2-3, is GAGVSQSPRYKVTKRGQDVALRCDPISGHVSLYWYRQALGQGPEFLTYFNYEAQQDKSGLPNDRFSAERPEGSISTLTIQRTEQRDSAMYRCASSAGVLATSGTITDTQYFGPGTRLTVL.

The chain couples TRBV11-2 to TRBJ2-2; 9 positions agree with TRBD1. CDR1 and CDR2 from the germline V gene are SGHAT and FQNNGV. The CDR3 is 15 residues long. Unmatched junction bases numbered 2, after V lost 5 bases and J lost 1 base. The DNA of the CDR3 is TGTGCCAGCAGCCGGACAGGGGTGAACACCGGGGAGCTGTTTTTT. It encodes CASSRTGVNTGELFF.

The CDR3 DNA is TGTGCCACCAGTGATTTGAGGCTAGCGGGGAAATTGTTCTTC. Its protein is CATSDLRLAGKLFF. This rearrangement joins TRBV24-1 to TRBJ2-1, with 9 bases aligning to TRBD2. The germline CDR1 and CDR2 sequences are KGHDR and SFDVKD. CDR3 size: 14 residues. V lost 0 bases and J lost 15; bases outside the gene matches: 8.

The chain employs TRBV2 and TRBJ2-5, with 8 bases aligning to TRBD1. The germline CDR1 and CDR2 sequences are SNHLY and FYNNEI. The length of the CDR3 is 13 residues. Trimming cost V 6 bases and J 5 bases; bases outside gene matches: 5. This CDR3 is CASRGQAGETQYF. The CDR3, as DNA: TGTGCCAGCAGGGGACAGGCTGGGGAGACCCAGTACTTC.